This TCR beta chain derives from a study of post-analysis software for immune sequencing data. Study information: Disease trajectories encompassed relapsing-remitting, secondary progressive and progressive-relapsing multiple sclerosis. Study conclusions and caveats: A few TRBV segments (TRBV5-6, TRBV5-1 and TRBV20-1 among them) occurred more frequently in patients than in controls. Batch-matched samples strongly co-clustered by F measure. Relative to controls, patients with multiple sclerosis showed significantly lower normalized Chao1 diversity.

CDR1 is MNHNY and CDR2 is SVGAGI in the germline V gene (reference sequence). This CDR3 is built from 16 residues. V was cut by 0 bases and J by 4 bases, with 15 bases left in between. Built from TCR beta cDNA, the libraries had unique molecular identifiers in them. Yield was approximately 500,000 cDNA molecules from around 1 to 9.1 million T cells. TCRdb reanalysed the PCR reads using MiXCR and keeps one entry per CDR3 protein. The sample lists hundreds of thousands of distinct CDR3 sequences, around 40% occurring once. Turning to this clonotype: Its cognate antigen is unknown.

The chain recombines TRBV6-6 with TRBJ2-5; D ambiguous. The clonotype comes from a girl between 5 and 17 years old with multiple sclerosis. Sequencing used blood. The DNA of the CDR3 is TGTGCCAGCAGTTACTCGATTCACAGTTTCCCAGAGACCCAGTACTTC. Translation gives CASSYSIHSFPETQYF.